This T cell receptor (beta chain) derives from a study of blood T cells in healthy people across ages. The CDR3 loop spans 14 amino acids. This clonotype turned up a few times. The authors ran a second PCR of about 7 to 12 cycles using a sample-barcoded 5' primer and a J-beta primer mix. Each of the cDNA molecules was tagged by a template-switch adaptor with 12 random nucleotides. From the 5' RACE reads, TCRdb called clonotypes with MiXCR, one entry per CDR3 protein. Seen here are about 510,000 distinct CDR3 sequences, approximately 26% observed once, and the top ten hold 3% to 4%. The same sample was also studied in work on T cells of mothers and their children.

The specimen was blood. This chain uses TRBV12-3 or TRBV12-4 with TRBJ2-5; 8 positions match TRBD1. The J call is in doubt because the DNA end fits TRBJ2-7 better. The receptor was derived from a boy aged 2 to 9 in good health. The CDR3 sequence: CASSPQGVHYEQYF. DNA for the CDR3: TGTGCCAGCAGTCCACAGGGGGTCCACTACGAGCAGTACTTC.